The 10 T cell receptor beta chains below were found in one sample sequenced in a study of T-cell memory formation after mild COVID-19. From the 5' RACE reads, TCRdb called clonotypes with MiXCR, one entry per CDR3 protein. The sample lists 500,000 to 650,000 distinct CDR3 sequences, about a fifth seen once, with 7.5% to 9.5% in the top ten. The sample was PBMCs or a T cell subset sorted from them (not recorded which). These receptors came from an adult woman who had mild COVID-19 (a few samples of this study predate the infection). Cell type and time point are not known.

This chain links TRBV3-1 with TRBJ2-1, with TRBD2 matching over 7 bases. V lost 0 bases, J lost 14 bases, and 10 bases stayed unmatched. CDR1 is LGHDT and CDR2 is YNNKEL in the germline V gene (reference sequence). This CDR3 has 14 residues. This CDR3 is CASSQDQTSLMEFF. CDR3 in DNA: TGTGCCAGCAGCCAAGATCAGACTAGCCTTATGGAGTTCTTC.

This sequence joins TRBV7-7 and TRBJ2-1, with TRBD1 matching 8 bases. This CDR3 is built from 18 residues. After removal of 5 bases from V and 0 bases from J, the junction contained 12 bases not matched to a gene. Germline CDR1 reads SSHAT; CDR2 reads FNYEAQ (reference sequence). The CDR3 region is CASSGGAGGSPSYNEQFF. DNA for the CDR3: TGTGCCAGCAGCGGTGGAGCAGGGGGCTCCCCCTCCTACAATGAGCAGTTCTTC.

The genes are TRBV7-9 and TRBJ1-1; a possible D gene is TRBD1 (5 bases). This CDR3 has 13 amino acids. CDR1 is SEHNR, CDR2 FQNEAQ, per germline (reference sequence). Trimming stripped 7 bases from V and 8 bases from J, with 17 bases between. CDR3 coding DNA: TGTGCCAGCACGAACGTGGATGGGGGGGAAGCTTTCTTT. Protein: CASTNVDGGEAFF. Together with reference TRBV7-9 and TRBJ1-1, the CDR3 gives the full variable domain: DTGVSQNPRHKITKRGQNVTFRCDPISEHNRLYWYRQTLGQGPEFLTYFQNEAQLEKSRLLSDRFSAERPKGSFSTLEIQRTEQGDSAMYLCASTNVDGGEAFFGQGTRLTVV.

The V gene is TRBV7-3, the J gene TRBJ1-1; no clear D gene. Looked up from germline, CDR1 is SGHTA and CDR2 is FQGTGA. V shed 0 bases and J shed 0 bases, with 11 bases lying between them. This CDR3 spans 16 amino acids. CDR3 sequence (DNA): TGTGCCAGCAGCTTAACGGGTGGGTCCCTGAACACTGAAGCTTTCTTT. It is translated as CASSLTGGSLNTEAFF.

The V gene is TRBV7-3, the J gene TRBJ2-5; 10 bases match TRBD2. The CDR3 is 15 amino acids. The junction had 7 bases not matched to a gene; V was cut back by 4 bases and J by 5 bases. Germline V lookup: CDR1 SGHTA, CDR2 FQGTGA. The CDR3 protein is CASSWSGGAGETQYF. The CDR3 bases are TGTGCCAGCAGCTGGAGCGGGGGGGCCGGGGAGACCCAGTACTTC.

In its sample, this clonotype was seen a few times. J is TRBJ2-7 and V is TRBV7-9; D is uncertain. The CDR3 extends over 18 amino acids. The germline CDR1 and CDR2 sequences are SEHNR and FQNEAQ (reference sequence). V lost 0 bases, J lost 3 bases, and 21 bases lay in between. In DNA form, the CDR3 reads TGTGCCAGCAGCTTAGCTGTGGCTACCGCTAAGAACTACTACGAGCAGTACTTC. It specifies CASSLAVATAKNYYEQYF.

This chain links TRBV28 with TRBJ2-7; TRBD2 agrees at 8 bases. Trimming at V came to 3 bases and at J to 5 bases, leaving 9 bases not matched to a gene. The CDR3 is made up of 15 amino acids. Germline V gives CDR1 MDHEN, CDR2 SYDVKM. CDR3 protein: CASSFAGGGLNEQYF. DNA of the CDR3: TGTGCCAGCAGTTTCGCGGGAGGCGGGCTGAACGAGCAGTACTTC.

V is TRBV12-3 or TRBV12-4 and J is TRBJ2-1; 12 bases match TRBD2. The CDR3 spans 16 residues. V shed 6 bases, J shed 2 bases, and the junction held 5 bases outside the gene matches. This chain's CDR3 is CASSRTSGAPYNEQFF. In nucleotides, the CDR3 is TGTGCCAGCAGCCGGACTAGCGGGGCCCCCTACAATGAGCAGTTCTTC.

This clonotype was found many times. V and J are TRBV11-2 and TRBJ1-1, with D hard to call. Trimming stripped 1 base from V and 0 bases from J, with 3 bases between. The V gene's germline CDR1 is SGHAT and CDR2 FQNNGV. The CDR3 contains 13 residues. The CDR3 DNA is TGTGCCAGCAGCTTAGTCATGAACACTGAAGCTTTCTTT. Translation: CASSLVMNTEAFF.

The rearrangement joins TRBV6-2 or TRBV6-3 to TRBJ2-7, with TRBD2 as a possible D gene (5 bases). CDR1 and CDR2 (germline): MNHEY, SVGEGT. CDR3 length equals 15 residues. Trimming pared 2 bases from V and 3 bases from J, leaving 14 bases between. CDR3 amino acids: CASSYPLGRIYEQYF. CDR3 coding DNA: TGTGCCAGCAGTTACCCCTTGGGGAGAATCTACGAGCAGTACTTC.